Below, 11 T cell receptor beta chains from the same sample are listed, as sequenced in a study of blood T cell repertoires in COVID-19. Generated by immunoSEQ multiplex PCR, the TCRdb table keeps only in-frame clones and is missing some. This sample has 250,000 to 400,000 clones, with over 85% found just once. Sequencing input: PBMCs or T cells enriched from blood (not recorded which). These receptors were collected from a man in his fifties or sixties who had recovered from COVID-19.

This chain connects TRBV28 to TRBJ1-5; 10 bases fit TRBD1. The CDR3 has 14 amino acids. V shed 3 bases, J shed 4 bases, and the junction held 0 bases outside the gene matches. Per germline, CDR1 MDHEN and CDR2 SYDVKM. The CDR3 nucleotides are TGTGCCAGCAGTTTGGGACAGGGGAATCAGCCCCAGCATTTT. It yields the protein CASSLGQGNQPQHF.

V and J are TRBV30 and TRBJ1-2, with a tentative D call TRBD1 (5 bases). Trimming left V 4 bases short and J 1 base short, with 7 bases between. Germline CDR1 reads GTSNPN; CDR2 reads SVGIG (reference sequence). There are 12 residues in the CDR3. In DNA, the CDR3 is TGTGCCTGGAAAGGGGTTAACTATGGCTACACCTTC. This gives the protein CAWKGVNYGYTF.

The V call is TRBV27, the J call TRBJ1-6; 8 bases match TRBD1. V trimming: 5 bases; J trimming: 4 bases; junction bases outside the gene matches: 1. The length of the CDR3 is 14 residues. The germline gives CDR1 MNHEY, CDR2 SMNVEV (reference sequence). The CDR3 sequence: CASSRTGYNSPLHF. CDR3 sequence (DNA): TGTGCCAGCAGTCGGACAGGGTATAATTCACCCCTCCACTTT.

This chain links TRBV12-3 or TRBV12-4 with TRBJ2-7, with D hard to call. Trimming left V 10 bases short and J 2 bases short, with 12 bases between. CDR3 length equals 12 residues. The CDR3 region is CATRGSTYEQYF. Here the CDR3 DNA reads TGTGCCACGCGAGGTTCCACCTACGAGCAGTACTTC.

The chain combines TRBV29-1 with TRBJ2-1; 7 positions match TRBD2. From germline, CDR1 is SQVTM and CDR2 ANQGSEA. The CDR3 is 13 amino acids. The trim removed 6 bases at V and 8 bases at J, leaving 10 bases unmatched. In DNA form, the CDR3 reads TGCAGCGTCCACGGGACTATTTGGTATGAGCAGTTCTTC. It specifies CSVHGTIWYEQFF.

The rearrangement joins TRBV27 to TRBJ1-4; TRBD1 aligns across 9 bases. The CDR3 totals 15 residues. Trimming took 5 bases from V and 4 from J; bases not matched to a gene: 5. The V gene's germline CDR1 is MNHEY and CDR2 SMNVEV (reference sequence). For the CDR3, the DNA is TGTGCCAGCAGTCCGGGGACAGGGATTAATGAAAAACTGTTTTTT. Translation gives CASSPGTGINEKLFF.

V is TRBV6-5 and J is TRBJ1-2; 8 bases align to TRBD1. There are 13 residues in the CDR3. V lost 6 bases to trimming and J lost 6 bases; unmatched junction nucleotides: 6. CDR1 is MNHEY and CDR2 is SVGAGI in the germline V gene. This CDR3 is CASRSTGVHGYTF. For the CDR3, the DNA is TGTGCCAGCAGATCGACAGGGGTTCATGGCTACACCTTC.

The rearrangement links TRBV27 to TRBJ2-1, with D perhaps TRBD1 (5 bases). Between the trimmed V and J ends, which lost 6 bases and 8 bases, there was a span of 17 bases. Per the germline V gene, CDR1 is MNHEY and CDR2 is SMNVEV (reference sequence). The CDR3 is made up of 14 amino acids. CDR3 protein: CASRPPLLGHEQFF. As DNA, the CDR3 is TGTGCCAGCAGGCCACCGCTGTTGGGGCATGAGCAGTTCTTC.

The chain uses TRBV4-2 and TRBJ2-3; TRBD2 matches at 16 bases. There are 18 residues in the CDR3. V gave up 1 base and J gave up 5 bases; unmatched junction bases: 6. Per germline, CDR1 LGHNA and CDR2 YNFKEQ. The CDR3 loop is CASSQAGTSGRAVDTQYF. CDR3 nucleotides: TGTGCCAGCAGCCAAGCCGGGACTAGCGGGAGGGCCGTAGATACGCAGTATTTT.

Points on this clone: Sequence at one end of the junction differs from germline and may be a read error. The chain combines TRBV3-1 (or the pseudogene TRBV3-2) with TRBJ1-5; 8 positions agree with TRBD1. This CDR3 comprises 14 residues. Germline V lookup: CDR1 LGHDT, CDR2 YNNKEL (reference sequence). The CDR3 coding sequence is TGTGCCACCAGCCGGTCAGGGGGCGATCAGCCCCAGCATTTT. Translation gives CATSRSGGDQPQHF.

V and J are TRBV4-1 and TRBJ2-1, with 9 bases aligning to TRBD2. The CDR3 covers 17 residues. Germline CDR1 and CDR2: MGHRA and YSYEKL. The junction had 11 bases not matched to a gene; V was cut back by 0 bases and J by 8 bases. CDR3 DNA: TGCGCCAGCAGCCAAGATCATGAACTAGCGGGTTTCGATGAGCAGTTCTTC. Protein: CASSQDHELAGFDEQFF.